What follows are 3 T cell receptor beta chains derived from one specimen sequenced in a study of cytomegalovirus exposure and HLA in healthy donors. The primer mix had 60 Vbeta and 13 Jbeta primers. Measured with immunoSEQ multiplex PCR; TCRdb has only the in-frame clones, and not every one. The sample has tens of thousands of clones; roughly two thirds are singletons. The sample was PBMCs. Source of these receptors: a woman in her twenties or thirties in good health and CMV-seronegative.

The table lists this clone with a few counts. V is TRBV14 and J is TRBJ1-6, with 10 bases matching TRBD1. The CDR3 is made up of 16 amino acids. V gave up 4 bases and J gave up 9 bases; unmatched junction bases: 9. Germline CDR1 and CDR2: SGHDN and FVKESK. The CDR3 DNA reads TGTGCCAGCAGCCGTTGGGACAGGGGAATGAGTTCACCCCTCCACTTT. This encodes CASSRWDRGMSSPLHF.

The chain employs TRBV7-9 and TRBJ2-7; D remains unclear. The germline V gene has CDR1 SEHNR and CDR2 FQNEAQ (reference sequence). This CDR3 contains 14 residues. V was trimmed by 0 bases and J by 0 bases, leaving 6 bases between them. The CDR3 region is CASSLASFSYEQYF. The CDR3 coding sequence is TGTGCCAGCAGCTTAGCGAGTTTCTCCTACGAGCAGTACTTC.

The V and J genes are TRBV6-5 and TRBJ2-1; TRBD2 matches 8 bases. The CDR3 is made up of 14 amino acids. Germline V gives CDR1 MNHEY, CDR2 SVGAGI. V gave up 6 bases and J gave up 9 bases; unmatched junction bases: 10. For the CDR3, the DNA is TGTGCCAGCAGAGGACGGGGGGGCAGGATTGAGCAGTTCTTC. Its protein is CASRGRGGRIEQFF.